This T cell receptor beta chain was captured in a study of T cells in Graves' hyperthyroidism and ophthalmopathy. In the study overall: Peripheral blood was secured at the point of initial diagnosis, before any treatment.

RNA transcripts gave rise to amplified TCR beta CDR3 regions. An initial round of RT-PCR targeting the TCR CDR3 relied on the HTBI primer set. In TCRdb, the multiplex PCR reads were re-called with MiXCR into one record per CDR3 protein. The sample records under 400,000 distinct CDR3 sequences, approximately 22% being singletons. A patient was excluded if there was uncontrolled infection, other autoimmune disease, pregnancy or lactation. This clonotype was seen at least ten times. V was shortened by 5 bases and J by 7 bases, with 16 bases between the two germline ends. This CDR3 spans 14 amino acids. The receptor was isolated from a woman in her forties or fifties with Graves' hyperthyroidism. The chain carries TRBV12-3 or TRBV12-4 and TRBJ2-3, with a weak D call TRBD2 (6 bases). The specimen sequenced was blood. The CDR3: CASSPGLFSYTQYF. The CDR3 region has the DNA TGTGCCAGCAGTCCCGGACTATTCAGCTATACGCAGTATTTT.